This T cell receptor beta chain was retrieved from a study of cytomegalovirus exposure and HLA in healthy donors. Study-wide background: T cells numbering around 180 million yielded some 100 million unique TCR beta sequences in an earlier analysis. Study-wide findings and caveats: An Asian-associated ancestry cluster reportedly showed fewer N-insertions than the approximately 670-donor mean in a later analysis.

As for the donors, each was a healthy bone marrow donor. A remark on this clone: Its antigen remains unknown.

Trimming took 6 bases from V and 3 from J, leaving 14 bases between them. This CDR3 spans 14 amino acids. The germline gives CDR1 MNHEY, CDR2 SMNVEV (reference sequence). PCR used 60 Vbeta primers and 13 Jbeta primers. Authors' data handling: Some 80 million unique TCR beta chains, roughly 11 million shared, were counted in a later analysis. Sequenced by immunoSEQ multiplex PCR; TCRdb stores in-frame clones only, minus some. The V and J calls and clone size come from that table; D and trimming were worked out from the DNA. Of about 98,000 clones in the sample, over 60% were seen once. The source is a man aged 60 to 75 in good health and CMV-seropositive. Sequences were obtained from PBMCs. This chain connects TRBV27 to TRBJ1-1; D is undetermined. DNA of the CDR3: TGTGCCAGCAGGGAGGGTGGTCGGTACACTGAAGCTTTCTTT. Its translation: CASREGGRYTEAFF.